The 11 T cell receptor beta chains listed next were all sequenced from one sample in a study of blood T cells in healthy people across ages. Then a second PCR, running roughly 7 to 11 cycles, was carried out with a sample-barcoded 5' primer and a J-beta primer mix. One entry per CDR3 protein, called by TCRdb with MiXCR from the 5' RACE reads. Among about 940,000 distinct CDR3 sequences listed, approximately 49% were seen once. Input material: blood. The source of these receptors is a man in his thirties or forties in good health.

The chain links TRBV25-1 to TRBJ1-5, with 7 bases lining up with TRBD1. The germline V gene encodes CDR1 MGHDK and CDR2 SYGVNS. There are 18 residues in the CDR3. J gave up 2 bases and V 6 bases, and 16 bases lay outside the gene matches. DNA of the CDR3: TGTGCCAGCAGCCACCCAAGGGACAGCGGATGGGGCAATCAGCCCCAGCATTTT. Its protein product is CASSHPRDSGWGNQPQHF.

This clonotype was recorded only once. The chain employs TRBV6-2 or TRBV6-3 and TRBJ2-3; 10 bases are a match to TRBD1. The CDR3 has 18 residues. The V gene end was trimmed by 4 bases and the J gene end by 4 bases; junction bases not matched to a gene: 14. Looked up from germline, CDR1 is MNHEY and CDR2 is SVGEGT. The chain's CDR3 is CASSSLTRQGAVSDTQYF. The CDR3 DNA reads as TGTGCCAGCAGTTCCTTGACACGACAGGGGGCAGTCTCAGATACGCAGTATTTT.

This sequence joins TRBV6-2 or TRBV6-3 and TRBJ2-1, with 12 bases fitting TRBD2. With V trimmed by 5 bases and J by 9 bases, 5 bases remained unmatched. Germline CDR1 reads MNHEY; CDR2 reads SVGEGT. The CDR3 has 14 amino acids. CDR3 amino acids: CASSLAGGLAEQFF. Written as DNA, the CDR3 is TGTGCCAGCAGTCTAGCGGGGGGGCTGGCTGAGCAGTTCTTC.

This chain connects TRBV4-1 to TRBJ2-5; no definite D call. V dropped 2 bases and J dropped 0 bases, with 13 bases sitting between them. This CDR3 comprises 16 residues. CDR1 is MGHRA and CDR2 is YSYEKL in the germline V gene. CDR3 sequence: CASSQRRARDQETQYF. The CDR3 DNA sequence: TGCGCCAGCAGCCAACGCCGGGCAAGGGACCAAGAGACCCAGTACTTC.

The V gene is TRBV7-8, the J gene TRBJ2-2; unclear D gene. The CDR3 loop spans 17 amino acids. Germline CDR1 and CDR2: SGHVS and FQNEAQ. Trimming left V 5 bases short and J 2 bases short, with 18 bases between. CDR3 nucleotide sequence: TGTGCCAGCAGCCCTAGAGGCAGACGATTTAACACCGGGGAGCTGTTTTTT. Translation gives CASSPRGRRFNTGELFF. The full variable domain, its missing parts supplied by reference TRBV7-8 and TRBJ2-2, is GAGVSQSPRYKVAKRGQDVALRCDPISGHVSLFWYQQALGQGPEFLTYFQNEAQLDKSGLPSDRFFAERPEGSVSTLKIQRTQQEDSAVYLCASSPRGRRFNTGELFFGEGSRLTVL.

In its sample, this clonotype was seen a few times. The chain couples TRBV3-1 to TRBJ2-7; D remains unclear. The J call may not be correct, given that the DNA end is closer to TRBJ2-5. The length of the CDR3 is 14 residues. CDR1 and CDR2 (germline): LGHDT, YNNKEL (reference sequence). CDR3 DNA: TGTGCCAGCAGCCAAGATGGGCTCCGGGAGACCCAGTACTTC. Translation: CASSQDGLRETQYF.

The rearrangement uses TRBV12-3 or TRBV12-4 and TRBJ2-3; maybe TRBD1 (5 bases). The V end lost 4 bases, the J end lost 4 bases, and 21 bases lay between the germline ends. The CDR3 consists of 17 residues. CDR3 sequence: CASSSLSPDRRPDTQYF. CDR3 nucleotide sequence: TGTGCCAGCAGTTCCCTCTCCCCTGACAGAAGACCAGATACGCAGTATTTT.

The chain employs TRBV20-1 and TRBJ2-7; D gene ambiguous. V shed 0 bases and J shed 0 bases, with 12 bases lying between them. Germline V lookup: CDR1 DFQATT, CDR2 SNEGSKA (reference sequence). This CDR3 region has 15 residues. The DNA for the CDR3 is TGCAGTGCTAGAGATCGCACAGCGAGCTCCTACGAGCAGTACTTC. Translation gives CSARDRTASSYEQYF.

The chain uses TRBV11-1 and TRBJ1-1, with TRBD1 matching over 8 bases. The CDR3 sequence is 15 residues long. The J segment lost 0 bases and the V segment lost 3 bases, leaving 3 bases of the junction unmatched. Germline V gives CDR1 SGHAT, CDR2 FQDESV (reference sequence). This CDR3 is CASSLTGAVNTEAFF. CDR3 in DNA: TGTGCCAGCAGCTTGACAGGGGCCGTGAACACTGAAGCTTTCTTT.

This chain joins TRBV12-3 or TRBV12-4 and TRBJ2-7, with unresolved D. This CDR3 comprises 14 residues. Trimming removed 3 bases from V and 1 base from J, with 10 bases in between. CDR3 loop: CASSLAPDSYEQYF. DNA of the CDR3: TGTGCCAGCAGTTTGGCACCCGATTCCTACGAGCAGTACTTC.

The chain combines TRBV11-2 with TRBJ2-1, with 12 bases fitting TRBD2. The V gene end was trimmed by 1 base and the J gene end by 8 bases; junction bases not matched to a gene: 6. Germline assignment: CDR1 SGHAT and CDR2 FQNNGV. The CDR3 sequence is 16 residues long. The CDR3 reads CASSLVPSGGDHEQFF. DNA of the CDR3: TGTGCCAGCAGCTTAGTTCCTAGCGGGGGGGACCATGAGCAGTTCTTC.